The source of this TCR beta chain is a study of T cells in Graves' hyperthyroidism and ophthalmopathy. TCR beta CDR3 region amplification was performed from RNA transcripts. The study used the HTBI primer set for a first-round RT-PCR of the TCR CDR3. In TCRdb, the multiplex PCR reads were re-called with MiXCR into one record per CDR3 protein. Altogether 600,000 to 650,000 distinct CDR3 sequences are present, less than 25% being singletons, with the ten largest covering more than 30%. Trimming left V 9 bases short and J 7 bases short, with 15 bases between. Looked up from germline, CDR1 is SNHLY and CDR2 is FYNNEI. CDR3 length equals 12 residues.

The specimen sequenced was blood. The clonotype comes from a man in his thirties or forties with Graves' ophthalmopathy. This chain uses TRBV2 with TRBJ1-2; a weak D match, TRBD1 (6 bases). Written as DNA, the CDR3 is TGTGCCAGTGGGGACACCTCATGTGGCTACACCTTC. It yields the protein CASGDTSCGYTF.